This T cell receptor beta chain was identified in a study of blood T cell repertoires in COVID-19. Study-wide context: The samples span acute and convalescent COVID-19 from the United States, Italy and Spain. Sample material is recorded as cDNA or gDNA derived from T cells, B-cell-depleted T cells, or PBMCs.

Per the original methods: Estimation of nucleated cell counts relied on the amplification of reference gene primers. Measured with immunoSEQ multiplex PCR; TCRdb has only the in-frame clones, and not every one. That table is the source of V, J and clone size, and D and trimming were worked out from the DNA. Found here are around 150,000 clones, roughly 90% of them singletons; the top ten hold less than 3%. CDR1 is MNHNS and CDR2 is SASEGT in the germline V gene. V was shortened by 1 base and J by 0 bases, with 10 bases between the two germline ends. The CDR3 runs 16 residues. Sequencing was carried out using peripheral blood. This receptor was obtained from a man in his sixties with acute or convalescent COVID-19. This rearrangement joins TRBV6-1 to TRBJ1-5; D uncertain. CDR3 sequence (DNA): TGTGCCAGCAGTGAAGACCGGGGTTATAGCAATCAGCCCCAGCATTTT. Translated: CASSEDRGYSNQPQHF.